This T cell receptor beta chain was sequenced during a study of blood T cell repertoires in COVID-19. About the study: There were acute and convalescent COVID-19 samples, and they came from the United States, Italy and Spain. Sources were T cells, B-cell-depleted T cells, or PBMCs; the material itself was cDNA or gDNA.

Measured with immunoSEQ multiplex PCR; TCRdb has only the in-frame clones, and not every one. The sample has a few hundred thousand clones; roughly nine tenths are singletons. Specimen: PBMCs or T cells enriched from blood (not recorded which). This sequence originates from a woman aged 45 to 65 who had recovered from COVID-19.

As DNA, the CDR3 is TGTGCCAGCAGTGAAGGTGTGTGGGCTAGCAATCAGCCCCAGCATTTT. It translates to CASSEGVWASNQPQHF. The chain has TRBV6-1 and TRBJ1-5; D remains unclear. With 1 base removed from V and 0 bases from J, the gap between germline ends came to 10 bases. The V gene's germline CDR1 is MNHNS and CDR2 SASEGT. This CDR3 has 16 residues.